This is a list of T cell receptor beta chains from one sample in a study of OX40 agonist ivuxolimab in advanced cancers. Repertoires were generated with immunoSEQ multiplex PCR, while TCRdb's copy carries only in-frame clones and drops some. The sample lists over 45,000 clones, 87% occurring once. The sequencing used CD4+ or CD8+ T cells sorted from blood, collected in a trial of the OX40 agonist ivuxolimab. The receptors come from an adult with an advanced solid tumor such as melanoma, head and neck, liver or kidney cancer. Both conserved end residues are part of each CDR3. A D gene is named only where the DNA matches it firmly.

D: NA; V: TRBV7-2; J: TRBJ2-2; CDR3: CASSLVIHTGELFF
D: TRBD2; V: TRBV5-1; J: TRBJ2-7; CDR3: CASSLAGTSGSIYEQYF
D: NA; V: TRBV7-4; J: TRBJ1-5; CDR3: CASGTGPDQPQHF
D: TRBD2; V: TRBV19; J: TRBJ2-1; CDR3: CASSVGTSGHNEQFF
D: NA; V: TRBV4-2; J: TRBJ1-5; CDR3: CASSQWAGKSNQPQHF
D: NA; V: TRBV7-2; J: TRBJ2-5; CDR3: CASSLGAVETQYF
D: TRBD2; V: TRBV4-1; J: TRBJ2-2; CDR3: CASSLATSGYSGELFF
D: NA; V: TRBV5-6; J: TRBJ1-2; CDR3: CASSLSRPYGYTF
D: TRBD1; V: TRBV28; J: TRBJ1-1; CDR3: CASSLSTGGSRPHF
D: NA; V: TRBV28; J: TRBJ1-1; CDR3: CASSPRTEGWGNTEAFF
D: NA; V: TRBV7-8; J: TRBJ2-7; CDR3: CASSFRRTYEQYF
D: NA; V: TRBV5-5; J: TRBJ2-1; CDR3: CASSRDNEQFF
D: TRBD2; V: TRBV27; J: TRBJ2-1; CDR3: CASSLRGLAGGHYNEQFF
D: NA; V: TRBV6-5; J: TRBJ2-7; CDR3: CASSYFHALSYEQYF
D: TRBD2; V: TRBV11-3; J: TRBJ2-1; CDR3: CASSYPGRLTSGTNNEQFF
D: NA; V: TRBV7-2; J: TRBJ2-1; CDR3: CASSLRWRVGNEQFF
D: NA; V: TRBV18; J: TRBJ1-2; CDR3: CASSRQGAVYGYTF
D: NA; V: TRBV11-3; J: TRBJ2-3; CDR3: CASSLGIRGAVTDTQYF
D: TRBD1; V: TRBV7-3; J: TRBJ2-2; CDR3: CASSRQGSGTGELFF
D: NA; V: TRBV21-1; J: TRBJ1-5; CDR3: CASSIWTGQDQPQHF
D: NA; V: TRBV11-2; J: TRBJ2-2; CDR3: CASSLNPTTGELFF
D: NA; V: TRBV28; J: TRBJ1-5; CDR3: CASSPTAGALYQPQHF
D: TRBD1; V: TRBV28; J: TRBJ1-1; CDR3: CASSPEGQGAKNTEAFF
D: NA; V: TRBV4-2; J: TRBJ2-5; CDR3: CASSLTVQETQYF
D: TRBD1; V: TRBV9; J: TRBJ2-7; CDR3: CASTPQGQASYEQYF
D: NA; V: TRBV18; J: TRBJ2-5; CDR3: CASSQGNQETQYF
D: TRBD1; V: TRBV10-1; J: TRBJ2-5; CDR3: CASSGGDRGNQETQYF
D: NA; V: TRBV20-1; J: TRBJ2-5; CDR3: CSEGFGETQYF
D: TRBD2; V: TRBV5-1; J: TRBJ2-5; CDR3: CASSLVAGPQETQYF